A single sample is the source of the 17 T cell receptor beta chains below, sequenced in a study of blood T cell repertoires in COVID-19. Repertoires were generated with immunoSEQ multiplex PCR, while TCRdb's copy carries only in-frame clones and drops some. Among more than 300,000 clones listed, around 87% were seen once. Material: peripheral blood. These receptor sequences come from a woman aged 30 to 39 with COVID-19, enrolled during active disease.

The chain joins TRBV5-5 to TRBJ1-1; no clear D gene. The CDR3 is made up of 14 amino acids. Germline CDR1 SGHKS, CDR2 YYEKEE (reference sequence). The V end was cut by 1 base, the J end by 1 base, with 8 bases between. The CDR3 DNA is TGTGCCAGCAGCTTGAACACCCCGAACACTGAAGCTTTCTTT. Protein: CASSLNTPNTEAFF.

CDR3 region: CASSLPYNEQFF. The CDR3 bases are TGTGCCAGCAGCCTCCCTTACAATGAGCAGTTCTTC. V usage is TRBV3-1 (or the pseudogene TRBV3-2) and J usage is TRBJ2-1; the D is unclear. The V and J ends lost 4 bases and 4 bases respectively, with 5 bases between them. Germline V lookup: CDR1 LGHDT, CDR2 YNNKEL (reference sequence). CDR3 length: 12 amino acids.

The chain recombines TRBV19 with TRBJ2-2, with TRBD1 identical over 7 bases. The V and J ends lost 4 bases and 2 bases, in that order; junction bases with no gene match: 10. Germline lookup yields CDR1 LNHDA and CDR2 SQIVND (reference sequence). The CDR3 covers 17 residues. This CDR3 reads CASSKSLTGSNTGELFF. For the CDR3, the DNA is TGTGCCAGTAGTAAGTCCCTGACAGGGAGTAACACCGGGGAGCTGTTTTTT.

This chain connects TRBV19 to TRBJ2-7; tentative D call: TRBD1 (6 bases). This CDR3 spans 15 amino acids. The V end was cut by 3 bases, the J end by 3 bases, with 15 bases between. CDR1 and CDR2 (germline): LNHDA, SQIVND (reference sequence). The CDR3 protein is CASSIRAGDLYEQYF. The CDR3 nucleotides read TGTGCCAGTAGTATTAGGGCAGGGGACCTCTACGAGCAGTACTTC.

In its sample, this clone was seen once. The rearrangement joins TRBV30 to TRBJ2-5, with TRBD2 matching 12 bases. There are 14 residues in the CDR3. Germline loops: CDR1 GTSNPN, CDR2 SVGIG (reference sequence). The ends lost 2 bases at V and 5 bases at J; junction bases unmatched: 3. The CDR3 spells CAWSRLAGGETQYF. DNA for the CDR3: TGTGCCTGGAGTAGGCTAGCGGGAGGGGAGACCCAGTACTTC.

The chain couples TRBV9 to TRBJ2-6; perhaps TRBD2 as D (6 bases). This CDR3 contains 16 residues. The V end was cut by 0 bases, the J end by 1 base, with 8 bases between. Germline CDR1 is SGDLS and CDR2 is YYNGEE. The CDR3 nucleotides read TGTGCCAGCAGCGTAGAAGGGAGGTCTGGGGCCAACGTCCTGACTTTC. Protein sequence: CASSVEGRSGANVLTF.

The rearrangement joins TRBV4-3 to TRBJ2-3; TRBD2 is a possible D gene (6 bases). The CDR3 is made up of 15 amino acids. V shed 2 bases and J shed 4 bases, with 13 bases lying between them. Looked up from germline, CDR1 is LGHNA and CDR2 is YSLEER. CDR3 loop: CASSQTGEMADTQYF. The CDR3 DNA reads as TGCGCCAGCAGCCAAACGGGAGAAATGGCAGATACGCAGTATTTT.

The V call is TRBV2, the J call TRBJ2-7; D perhaps matches TRBD2 (7 bases). CDR1 and CDR2 from the germline V gene are SNHLY and FYNNEI. This CDR3 spans 13 amino acids. Trimming removed 8 bases from V and 4 bases from J, with 15 bases in between. The CDR3 region is CASGGQGGYEQYF. The CDR3 coding sequence is TGTGCCAGCGGGGGGCAGGGAGGGTACGAGCAGTACTTC.

The chain uses TRBV7-9 and TRBJ2-7; 8 positions match TRBD1. Germline loops: CDR1 SEHNR, CDR2 FQNEAQ (reference sequence). CDR3 length: 19 residues. Trimming took 0 bases from V and 3 from J; bases not matched to a gene: 16. In nucleotides, the CDR3 is TGTGCCAGCAGCTTAGCTAACGGCTGGAATAAGACAGGGGACTACGAGCAGTACTTC. Residues: CASSLANGWNKTGDYEQYF.

CDR3 DNA: TGTGCCAGCAGTTTTCGTCGACTAGCGGGCACCTACGAGCAGTACTTC. Translating it yields CASSFRRLAGTYEQYF. The V and J genes are TRBV27 and TRBJ2-7; 10 bases map to TRBD2. The CDR3 totals 16 residues. Germline assignment: CDR1 MNHEY and CDR2 SMNVEV (reference sequence). Trimming removed 3 bases from V and 2 bases from J; junction bases left unmatched: 7.

The chain joins TRBV5-1 to TRBJ2-3, with 14 bases matching TRBD2. The CDR3 runs to 19 residues. V lost 0 bases to trimming and J lost 4 bases; unmatched junction nucleotides: 10. Germline lookup yields CDR1 SGHRS and CDR2 YFSETQ. Written as DNA, the CDR3 is TGCGCCAGCAGCTTGGTAGGGACTAGCGGGAGAGCTTACCCAGATACGCAGTATTTT. The encoded protein is CASSLVGTSGRAYPDTQYF.

The chain recombines TRBV7-9 with TRBJ2-1; 9 bases are a match to TRBD2. Trimming cost V 1 base and J 6 bases; bases outside gene matches: 10. The CDR3 is 17 residues long. The germline V gene encodes CDR1 SEHNR and CDR2 FQNEAQ (reference sequence). CDR3 residues: CASSLERLAGFPNEQFF. CDR3 sequence (DNA): TGTGCCAGCAGCTTAGAGCGGCTAGCGGGATTTCCCAATGAGCAGTTCTTC.

CDR3 amino acids: CASSLVSSGIGNEQFF. The CDR3 DNA reads as TGTGCCAGCAGCTTAGTTAGTAGCGGGATAGGCAATGAGCAGTTCTTC. This chain connects TRBV11-2 to TRBJ2-1, with TRBD2 matching 8 bases. V lost 1 base, J lost 6 bases, and 8 bases stayed unmatched. CDR1 and CDR2 (germline): SGHAT, FQNNGV. This CDR3 has 16 amino acids.

This chain uses TRBV7-3 with TRBJ1-4, with TRBD1 matching 7 bases. V trimming: 5 bases; J trimming: 5 bases; junction bases outside the gene matches: 8. CDR1 SGHTA and CDR2 FQGTGA come from the germline V gene. The CDR3 is 15 residues long. CDR3 DNA sequence: TGTGCCAGCAGCCCAACAGGGGACCCAAATGAAAAACTGTTTTTT. Protein: CASSPTGDPNEKLFF.

V is TRBV27 and J is TRBJ2-4; 10 bases are a match to TRBD1. Germline-derived CDR1 and CDR2 are MNHEY and SMNVEV (reference sequence). The trim removed 7 bases at V and 9 bases at J, leaving 9 bases unmatched. The CDR3 contains 14 residues. The CDR3 DNA sequence: TGTGCCAGCACTGACAGGGGGCGACTCGGCATTCAGTACTTC. Encoded protein: CASTDRGRLGIQYF.

The CDR3 here is CASCTWASGDEQFF. DNA for the CDR3: TGTGCCAGCTGCACCTGGGCTAGCGGCGATGAGCAGTTCTTC. V gene TRBV3-1 (or the pseudogene TRBV3-2) combines with J gene TRBJ2-1; TRBD2 matches at 7 bases. The CDR3 sequence is 14 residues long. Germline V gene lookup returns CDR1 LGHDT and CDR2 YNNKEL (reference sequence). J was trimmed by 8 bases and V by 8 bases; bases with no gene match: 12.

The chain is built from TRBV28 and TRBJ1-6, with D perhaps matching TRBD1 (6 bases). The CDR3 runs to 16 residues. Between the trimmed V and J ends, which lost 5 bases and 8 bases, there was a span of 19 bases. Germline V CDR1 and CDR2: MDHEN, SYDVKM. The CDR3 sequence: CASSPLPQGLYSPLHF. Here the CDR3 DNA reads TGTGCCAGCAGTCCCCTCCCACAGGGTTTATATTCACCCCTCCACTTT.